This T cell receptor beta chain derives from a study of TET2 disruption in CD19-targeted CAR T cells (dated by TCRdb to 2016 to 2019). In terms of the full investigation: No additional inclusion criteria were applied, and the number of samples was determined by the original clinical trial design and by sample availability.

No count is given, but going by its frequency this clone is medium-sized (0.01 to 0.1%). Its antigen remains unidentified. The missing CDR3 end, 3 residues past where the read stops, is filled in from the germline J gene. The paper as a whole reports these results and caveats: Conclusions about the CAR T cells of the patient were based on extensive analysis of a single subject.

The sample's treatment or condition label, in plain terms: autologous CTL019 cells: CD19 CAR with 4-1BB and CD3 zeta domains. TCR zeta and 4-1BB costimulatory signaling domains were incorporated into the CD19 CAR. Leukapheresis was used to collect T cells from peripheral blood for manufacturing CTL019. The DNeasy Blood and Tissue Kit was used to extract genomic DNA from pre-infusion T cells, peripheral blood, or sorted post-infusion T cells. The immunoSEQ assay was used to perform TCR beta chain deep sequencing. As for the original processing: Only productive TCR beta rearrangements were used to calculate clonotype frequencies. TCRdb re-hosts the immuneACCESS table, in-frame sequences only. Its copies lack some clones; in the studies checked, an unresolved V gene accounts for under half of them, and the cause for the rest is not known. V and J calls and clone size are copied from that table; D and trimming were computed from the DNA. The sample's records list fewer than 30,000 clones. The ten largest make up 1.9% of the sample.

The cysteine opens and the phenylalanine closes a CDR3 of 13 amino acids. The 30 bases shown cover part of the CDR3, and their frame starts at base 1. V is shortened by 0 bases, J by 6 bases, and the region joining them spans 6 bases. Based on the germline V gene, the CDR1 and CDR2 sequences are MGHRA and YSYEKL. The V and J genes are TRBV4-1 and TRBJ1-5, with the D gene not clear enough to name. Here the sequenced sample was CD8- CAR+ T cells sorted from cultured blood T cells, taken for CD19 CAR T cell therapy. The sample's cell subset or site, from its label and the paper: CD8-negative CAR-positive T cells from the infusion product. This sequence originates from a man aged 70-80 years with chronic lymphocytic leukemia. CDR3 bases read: TGCGCCAGCAGCCAAGATAACGGTCAGCCC. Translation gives CASSQDNGQP. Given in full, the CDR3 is CASSQDNGQPQHF.